This T cell receptor (beta chain) came from a study of T cells expressing NK-cell markers. TCRdb reprocessed the 5' RACE reads and keeps a single row for each CDR3 protein, giving no DNA. The data show a few hundred thousand distinct CDR3 sequences, and the top ten clones hold 3.5% to 4.5%. General study results and limits: Among a few donors, these clonotypes also ranked first in the CD3+CD56-NKG2C+ fraction.

To note about this clonotype: The target antigen is unknown.

The source material was blood T cells: a sorted CD56 or NKG2C T cell subset, CD4+ or CD8+ T cells, or bulk PBMC T cells (not recorded which). The sequence was obtained from a man aged 18 to 35 in good health.

The CDR3 reads CASSLSALAGGPQYF. This chain connects TRBV7-2 to TRBJ2-7; TCRdb's D call of TRBD2 is untestable without DNA. Germline V lookup: CDR1 SGHTA, CDR2 FQGNSA. The CDR3 loop spans 15 amino acids. The full variable domain, with the rest looked up from reference TRBV7-2 and TRBJ2-7, is GAGVSQSPSNKVTEKGKDVELRCDPISGHTALYWYRQSLGQGLEFLIYFQGNSAPDKSGLPSDRFSAERTGGSVSTLTIQRTQQEDSAVYLCASSLSALAGGPQYFGPGTRLTVT.